This is a list of T cell receptor beta chains from one sample in a study of blood T cell repertoires in COVID-19. Sequencing used immunoSEQ multiplex PCR; TCRdb keeps in-frame clones, though not all of them. The sample contains approximately 100,000 clones, roughly nine tenths of which appear only once. The sample taken for sequencing was peripheral blood. Receptors originate from a human donor in a cohort sampled during active COVID-19. Both conserved end residues are part of each CDR3. Each record gives: J gene, CDR3 length, V gene, D gene, clone size, CDR3 protein, CDR3 DNA. A D gene is named only where the DNA matches it firmly. Clone size is stated in some rows and not others, as once, few, many or a class when expanded.

>TRBJ2-7|14|TRBV5-6|TRBD1|NA
CASRPDRGLYEQYF
TGTGCCAGCAGGCCTGACAGGGGACTCTACGAGCAGTACTTC
>TRBJ2-2|16|TRBV7-8|TRBD2|NA
CASSLGLAGNTGELFF
TGTGCCAGCAGCTTAGGACTAGCGGGGAACACCGGGGAGCTGTTTTTT
>TRBJ1-1|12|TRBV29-1|NA|NA
CSVREPNTEAFF
TGCAGCGTCCGGGAGCCCAACACTGAAGCTTTCTTT
>TRBJ1-2|15|TRBV18|NA|NA
CASSPAAALNYGYTF
TGTGCCAGCTCACCAGCGGCCGCGCTTAACTATGGCTACACCTTC
>TRBJ2-3|14|TRBV9|TRBD1|NA
CASSETGNTDTQYF
TGTGCCAGCAGCGAGACAGGGAACACAGATACGCAGTATTTT
>TRBJ2-7|14|TRBV7-2|NA|NA
CASSLVQGAYEQYF
TGTGCCAGCAGCTTAGTGCAGGGCGCCTACGAGCAGTACTTC
>TRBJ1-1|14|TRBV10-3|TRBD1|NA
CAISEREGAREAFF
TGTGCCATCAGTGAGAGAGAGGGGGCTCGGGAAGCTTTCTTT
>TRBJ2-7|18|TRBV4-2|TRBD2|NA
CASSQESVTGGGLYEQYF
TGTGCCAGCAGCCAAGAATCCGTAACGGGCGGGGGTCTCTACGAGCAGTACTTC
>TRBJ2-1|18|TRBV5-1|TRBD2|NA
CASSPGLAGTSVYNEQFF
TGCGCCAGCAGTCCGGGACTAGCGGGCACGTCGGTCTACAATGAGCAGTTCTTC
>TRBJ2-3|12|TRBV2|NA|NA
CASEGVRDTQYF
TGTGCCAGCGAGGGGGTCCGGGATACGCAGTATTTT
>TRBJ1-2|12|TRBV19|TRBD1|NA
CASSQGAGGYTF
TGTGCCAGTAGCCAGGGGGCCGGTGGCTACACCTTC
>TRBJ1-2|12|TRBV7-9|TRBD1|few
CASSLGQAAYTF
TGTGCCAGCAGCCTCGGACAGGCTGCCTACACCTTC
>TRBJ2-5|16|TRBV7-7|TRBD1|NA
CASSLLGTGGQETQYF
TGTGCCAGCAGCTTACTTGGGACAGGGGGTCAAGAGACCCAGTACTTC
>TRBJ2-1|16|TRBV5-4|TRBD2|NA
CASSLEGGRAVNEQFF
TGTGCCAGCAGCTTGGAAGGCGGGAGGGCCGTCAATGAGCAGTTCTTC
>TRBJ1-4|17|TRBV3-1/TRBV3-2|NA|NA
CASSNPRGSATNEKLFF
TGTGCCAGCAGCAATCCGCGGGGATCGGCAACTAATGAAAAACTGTTTTTT
>TRBJ2-7|15|TRBV7-2|TRBD2|NA
CASSLSATSVYEQYF
TGTGCCAGCAGCTTATCGGCAACTAGCGTCTACGAGCAGTACTTC
>TRBJ2-3|16|TRBV2|TRBD2|NA
CARTSGNAPSTDTQYF
TGTGCCAGGACTAGCGGGAATGCCCCGAGCACAGATACGCAGTATTTT
>TRBJ2-1|14|TRBV11-2|TRBD2|NA
CASSLGSGGPQQFF
TGTGCCAGCAGCTTGGGTAGCGGGGGGCCACAGCAGTTCTTC
>TRBJ2-1|15|TRBV3-1/TRBV3-2|NA|NA
CASSQWGDSDNEQFF
TGTGCCAGCAGCCAATGGGGGGACAGTGACAATGAGCAGTTCTTC
>TRBJ2-1|14|TRBV19|NA|NA
CASSQGQRYNEQFF
TGTGCCAGTAGTCAGGGGCAGAGATACAATGAGCAGTTCTTC
>TRBJ1-4|16|TRBV4-1|NA|NA
CASSQGGDATNEKLFF
TGCGCCAGCAGCCAAGGCGGCGATGCAACTAATGAAAAACTGTTTTTT
>TRBJ2-7|15|TRBV28|TRBD1|once
CASRMGTGPTYEQYF
TGTGCCAGCAGAATGGGGACAGGGCCGACCTACGAGCAGTACTTC
>TRBJ1-2|11|TRBV7-9|TRBD1|few
CASSRGQGRTF
TGTGCCAGCAGCAGAGGACAGGGGCGCACCTTC
>TRBJ2-3|15|TRBV5-5|TRBD1|NA
CASSAPTGVTDTQYF
TGTGCCAGCAGTGCCCCGACAGGGGTGACAGATACGCAGTATTTT
>TRBJ2-7|12|TRBV10-3|TRBD1|few
CAIGTGSYEQYF
TGTGCCATCGGGACAGGCTCCTACGAGCAGTACTTC
>TRBJ2-1|11|TRBV19|TRBD2|NA
CASSAGGAQFF
TGTGCCAGTAGTGCGGGAGGTGCGCAGTTCTTC
>TRBJ1-5|15|TRBV18|NA|NA
CASSPRGSDNQPQHF
TGTGCCAGCTCACCACGTGGCTCTGATAATCAGCCCCAGCATTTT
>TRBJ1-1|14|TRBV2|NA|NA
CASSGQGGRTEAFF
TGTGCCAGCAGTGGGCAGGGCGGCCGGACTGAAGCTTTCTTT
>TRBJ2-7|15|TRBV9|NA|NA
CASSPAGAPIYEQYF
TGTGCCAGCAGCCCCGCGGGGGCTCCAATCTACGAGCAGTACTTC
>TRBJ2-3|16|TRBV3-1/TRBV3-2|NA|NA
CASSPLRRGRTDTQYF
TGTGCCAGCAGCCCCTTGAGGCGGGGGCGCACAGATACGCAGTATTTT
>TRBJ2-5|13|TRBV28|TRBD2|NA
CASSPGGQETQYF
TGTGCCAGCAGCCCCGGGGGGCAAGAGACCCAGTACTTC
>TRBJ2-4|15|TRBV15|TRBD1|NA
CATSGRQGIKNIQYF
TGTGCCACCAGCGGAAGACAGGGTATCAAAAACATTCAGTACTTC
>TRBJ1-3|15|TRBV11-2|NA|NA
CASSFTGHSGNTIYF
TGTGCCAGCAGCTTTACAGGACACTCTGGAAACACCATATATTTT
>TRBJ2-7|17|TRBV7-2|TRBD1|NA
CASSLDPPGQGSYEQYF
TGTGCCAGCAGCTTAGACCCCCCTGGACAGGGCTCCTACGAGCAGTACTTC
>TRBJ1-1|14|TRBV25-1|TRBD1|NA
CASSEPRTGAEAFF
TGTGCCAGCAGTGAACCCCGGACAGGGGCAGAAGCTTTCTTT
>TRBJ1-6|9|TRBV1|NA|NA
CTSSQRSIF
TGCACCAGCAGCCAACGGTCGATCTTT
>TRBJ2-7|15|TRBV5-1|TRBD2|once
CASSPGTSAIYEQYF
TGCGCCAGCAGCCCAGGGACTAGCGCGATCTACGAGCAGTACTTC
>TRBJ2-1|14|TRBV7-3|TRBD1|few
CASSTTGGRNEQFF
TGTGCCAGCAGCACCACAGGGGGCCGCAATGAGCAGTTCTTC
>TRBJ2-7|13|TRBV21-1|NA|NA
CASTTGLSGEQYF
TGTGCCAGCACTACCGGACTATCTGGCGAGCAGTACTTC
>TRBJ2-6|18|TRBV11-2|NA|once
CASSPAGGRSSGANVLTF
TGTGCCAGCAGCCCCGCGGGCGGACGGAGCTCTGGGGCCAACGTCCTGACTTTC
>TRBJ2-7|15|TRBV11-2|NA|once
CASSLEAGILNEQYF
TGTGCCAGCAGCTTAGAGGCAGGGATACTCAACGAGCAGTACTTC
>TRBJ2-5|15|TRBV11-2|TRBD2|NA
CASSLPGLAGATQYF
TGTGCCAGCAGCCTTCCGGGACTAGCGGGAGCGACCCAGTACTTC
>TRBJ1-2|16|TRBV28|NA|NA
CASSPPGYGVGYGYTF
TGTGCCAGCAGCCCCCCGGGGTATGGGGTTGGATATGGCTACACCTTC
>TRBJ2-1|20|TRBV4-1|TRBD2|NA
CASSLLGLAGGLSSYNEQFF
TGCGCCAGCAGCCTCCTGGGGCTAGCGGGGGGGTTAAGCTCCTACAATGAGCAGTTCTTC
>TRBJ2-7|14|TRBV5-1|TRBD2|NA
CASSEGTSGYEQYF
TGCGCCAGCAGCGAGGGGACTAGCGGGTACGAGCAGTACTTC